Sequencing of this T cell receptor beta chain was carried out in a study of cytotoxic CD8 clonotypes in ibrutinib-treated CLL. In the case of this clone: Its antigen is not known.

The protocol was immunoSEQ multiplex PCR, while the TCRdb copy is restricted to in-frame clones and leaves out a portion. The sample lists about 140,000 clones; under 95% were seen once. Study-wide points: Sampling time points were not equivalent between sustained-remission and progressing patients.

Trimming cost V 5 bases and J 2 bases, with 14 bases left between them. The CDR3 runs to 14 residues. CDR1 is SGHRS, CDR2 YFSETQ, per germline. The sequencing used PBMCs, collected after 12 months of ibrutinib treatment. The chain is built from TRBV5-1 and TRBJ2-7, with TRBD1 as a possible D gene (5 bases). The receptor was derived from a human donor with chronic lymphocytic leukemia. The CDR3 is CASSEAGPTYEQYF. The CDR3 coding sequence is TGCGCCAGCAGTGAGGCAGGGCCTACCTACGAGCAGTACTTC.